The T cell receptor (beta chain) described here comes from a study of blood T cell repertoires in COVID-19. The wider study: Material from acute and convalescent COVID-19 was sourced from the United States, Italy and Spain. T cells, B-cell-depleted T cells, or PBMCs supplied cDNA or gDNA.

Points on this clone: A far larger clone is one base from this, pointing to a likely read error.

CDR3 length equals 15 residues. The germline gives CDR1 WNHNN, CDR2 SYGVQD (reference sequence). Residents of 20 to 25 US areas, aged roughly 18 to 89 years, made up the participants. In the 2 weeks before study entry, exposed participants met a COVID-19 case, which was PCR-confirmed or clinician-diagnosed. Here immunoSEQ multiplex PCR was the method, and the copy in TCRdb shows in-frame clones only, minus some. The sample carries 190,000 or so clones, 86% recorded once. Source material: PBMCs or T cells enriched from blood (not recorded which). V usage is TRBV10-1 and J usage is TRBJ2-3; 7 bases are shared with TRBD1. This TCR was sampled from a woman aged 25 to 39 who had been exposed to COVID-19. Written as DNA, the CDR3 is TGCCCCAGCAGCCGCCGGGCAGGGGGTGCAGATACGCAGTATTTT. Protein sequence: CPSSRRAGGADTQYF.